A single TCR beta chain is shown here with its context. Its antigen is currently unknown. CDR1 and CDR2 (germline): ENHRY, SYGVKD. Trimming took 0 bases from V and 4 from J, leaving 10 bases between them. The CDR3 contains 16 residues. The assay was immunoSEQ multiplex PCR, and TCRdb's table has in-frame clones only and misses some. The table lists about 150,000 clones, about 86% of them singletons. This specimen belongs to a study of T cell responses to AZD1222 COVID-19 vaccine. Study-wide results and caveats: Repertoire sampling occurred only after the peak T cell response. Clonal diversity was possibly underestimated, and white British individuals and females predominated among donors.

Pooling of second doses given at about 4 or about 12 weeks was done. The rearrangement joins TRBV10-3 to TRBJ1-6; D gene uncertain. The starting material was peripheral blood, obtained 28 days after the second AZD1222 dose. This TCR was sampled from an adult who received the AZD1222 COVID-19 vaccine. The CDR3, as DNA: TGTGCCATCAGTGAGTCTGACCCGCAGTATAATTCACCCCTCCACTTT. Translating gives CAISESDPQYNSPLHF.